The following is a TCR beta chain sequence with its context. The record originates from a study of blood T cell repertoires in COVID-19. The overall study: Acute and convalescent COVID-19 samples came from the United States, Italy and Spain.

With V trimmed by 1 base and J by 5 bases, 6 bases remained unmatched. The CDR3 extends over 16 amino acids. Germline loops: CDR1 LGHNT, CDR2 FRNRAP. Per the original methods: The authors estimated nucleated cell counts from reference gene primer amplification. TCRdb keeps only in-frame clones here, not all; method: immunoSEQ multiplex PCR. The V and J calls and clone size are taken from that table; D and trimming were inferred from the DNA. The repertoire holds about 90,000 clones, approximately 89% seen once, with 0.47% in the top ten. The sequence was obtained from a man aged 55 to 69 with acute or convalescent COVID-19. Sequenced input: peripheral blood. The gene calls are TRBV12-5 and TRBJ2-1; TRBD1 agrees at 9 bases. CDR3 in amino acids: CASGLEGQGGHNEQFF. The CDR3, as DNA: TGTGCTAGTGGTTTGGAGGGACAGGGTGGACACAATGAGCAGTTCTTC.